This T cell receptor (beta chain) was captured by sequencing in a study of blood T cell repertoires in COVID-19. Study overall: Spain, Italy and the United States supplied samples that represented acute and convalescent COVID-19. T cells, B-cell-depleted T cells, or PBMCs supplied cDNA or gDNA.

CDR3 length equals 15 residues. Looked up from germline, CDR1 is SGHRS and CDR2 is YFSETQ. The ends were cut back, 0 bases at V and 4 bases at J, with 12 bases in the middle. Study processing details: Estimation of nucleated cell counts was performed using reference gene primer amplification. The repertoire was sequenced with immunoSEQ multiplex PCR; TCRdb's copy has only in-frame clones and lacks some. D and trimming were read from the DNA, whereas the V and J calls and clone size are those reported in that table. The repertoire holds roughly 350,000 clones, with approximately 90% as singletons. Sequencing was carried out using peripheral blood. This TCR was recovered from a woman younger than 30 who had recovered from COVID-19. This chain connects TRBV5-1 to TRBJ2-3, with D perhaps TRBD2 (6 bases). In DNA form, the CDR3 reads TGCGCCAGCAGCTTGGAATCACTAGCCGCAGATACGCAGTATTTT. Encoded protein: CASSLESLAADTQYF.